This T cell receptor (beta chain) was documented in a study of blood T cell repertoires in COVID-19. Authors' analysis steps: Estimates of nucleated cell counts were drawn from the amplification of reference gene primers. The method was immunoSEQ multiplex PCR; TCRdb's version includes in-frame clones alone and lacks a portion of them. The DNA was the basis for D and trimming; V, J and clone size are from that table. The sample holds about 180,000 clones; around 86% are singletons and the top ten take over 7.5%. Trimming at V came to 0 bases and at J to 3 bases, leaving 11 bases not matched to a gene. The germline V gene has CDR1 LNHDA and CDR2 SQIVND (reference sequence). This CDR3 has 20 residues.

The sequencing input was PBMCs or T cells enriched from blood (not recorded which). The clonotype originates from a woman under 40 who had recovered from COVID-19. This chain links TRBV19 with TRBJ2-2, with 12 bases fitting TRBD2. The CDR3 DNA reads TGTGCCAGTAGTATAGATCCGGGACTAGCGGGCTCGCCCGACACCGGGGAGCTGTTTTTT. It yields the protein CASSIDPGLAGSPDTGELFF.